These T cell receptor beta chains were read from a single sample in a study of blood T cell repertoires in COVID-19. Using immunoSEQ multiplex PCR, the repertoire was profiled, and TCRdb retains in-frame clones only, with some absent. The sample holds under 250,000 clones, roughly four fifths seen once. The sample taken for sequencing was peripheral blood. The receptor set was obtained from a middle-aged man with acute or convalescent COVID-19. CDR3s include the opening cysteine and the closing phenylalanine or tryptophan. The D gene is left open where the match is weak. Clone size is stated in some rows and not others, as once, few, many or a class when expanded.

v_gene: TRBV6-1
d_gene: -
j_gene: TRBJ1-1
abundance: -
CDR3nt: TGTGCCAGCAGTGAAGTAACTAGCACTGAAGCTTTCTTT
CDR3aa: CASSEVTSTEAFF

v_gene: TRBV7-3
d_gene: TRBD1
j_gene: TRBJ2-7
abundance: few
CDR3nt: TGTGCCAGCAGCTTAGGGACAGGTACGGGCGAGCAGTACTTC
CDR3aa: CASSLGTGTGEQYF

v_gene: TRBV18
d_gene: TRBD1
j_gene: TRBJ1-5
abundance: -
CDR3nt: TGTGCCAGCTCACCTAGACAGGGAGATCAGCCCCAGCATTTT
CDR3aa: CASSPRQGDQPQHF

v_gene: TRBV30
d_gene: -
j_gene: TRBJ1-4
abundance: once
CDR3nt: TGTGCCTCAAACAGGGCAACTAATGAAAAACTGTTTTTT
CDR3aa: CASNRATNEKLFF

v_gene: TRBV24-1
d_gene: -
j_gene: TRBJ2-5
abundance: -
CDR3nt: TGTGCCACCAGTGATTTATGGACAGACCAAGAGACCCAGTACTTC
CDR3aa: CATSDLWTDQETQYF

v_gene: TRBV3-1/TRBV3-2
d_gene: -
j_gene: TRBJ1-3
abundance: -
CDR3nt: TGTGCCAGCAGCCAAGGAGTACCTGGAAACACCATATATTTT
CDR3aa: CASSQGVPGNTIYF

v_gene: TRBV20-1
d_gene: -
j_gene: TRBJ2-7
abundance: -
CDR3nt: TGCAGTGCTAGTGAACAGTCCTACGAGCAGTACTTC
CDR3aa: CSASEQSYEQYF

v_gene: TRBV2
d_gene: TRBD1
j_gene: TRBJ1-1
abundance: -
CDR3nt: TGTGCCAGCAGCCCCGGACAGGGGTCGAACACTGAAGCTTTCTTT
CDR3aa: CASSPGQGSNTEAFF

v_gene: TRBV5-1
d_gene: -
j_gene: TRBJ1-4
abundance: -
CDR3nt: TGCGCCAGCAGCTTTGGCCCGGGGAGTGACGAAAAACTGTTTTTT
CDR3aa: CASSFGPGSDEKLFF

v_gene: TRBV7-9
d_gene: -
j_gene: TRBJ1-1
abundance: -
CDR3nt: TGTGCCAGCATCGGCCTCGGGCCCGGGGGGGTGAACACTGAAGCTTTCTTT
CDR3aa: CASIGLGPGGVNTEAFF

v_gene: TRBV12-3/TRBV12-4
d_gene: -
j_gene: TRBJ2-4
abundance: -
CDR3nt: TGTGCCAGCAGTTTAGGAGGTTTGGACATTCAGTACTTC
CDR3aa: CASSLGGLDIQYF

v_gene: TRBV6-5
d_gene: TRBD1
j_gene: TRBJ2-1
abundance: -
CDR3nt: TGTGCCAGCAATACAAGACAGGGTTCCTACAATGAGCAGTTCTTC
CDR3aa: CASNTRQGSYNEQFF

v_gene: TRBV29-1
d_gene: TRBD1
j_gene: TRBJ2-7
abundance: -
CDR3nt: TGCAGCGTTGGGGGACAGGGGTCCTACGAGCAGTACTTC
CDR3aa: CSVGGQGSYEQYF

v_gene: TRBV2
d_gene: TRBD1
j_gene: TRBJ2-2
abundance: -
CDR3nt: TGTGCCAGCAGTGACAGGGGGCATGTCGGGGAGCTGTTTTTT
CDR3aa: CASSDRGHVGELFF

v_gene: TRBV7-9
d_gene: TRBD2
j_gene: TRBJ2-1
abundance: -
CDR3nt: TGTGCCAGCAGCTTAGAGTGGAACGGGGAGGGTGAGCAGTTCTTC
CDR3aa: CASSLEWNGEGEQFF

v_gene: TRBV29-1
d_gene: -
j_gene: TRBJ1-1
abundance: -
CDR3nt: TGCAGCGTTGAAGGGGGTCAGGGTCGAACTGAAGCTTTCTTT
CDR3aa: CSVEGGQGRTEAFF

v_gene: TRBV9
d_gene: -
j_gene: TRBJ2-2
abundance: few
CDR3nt: TGTGCCAGCAGCGCTCCCCCCAGCACCGGGGAGCTGTTTTTT
CDR3aa: CASSAPPSTGELFF

v_gene: TRBV27
d_gene: -
j_gene: TRBJ1-2
abundance: -
CDR3nt: TGTGCCAGCAGTTCATTGACCGCGGCGAGAGGCTACACCTTC
CDR3aa: CASSSLTAARGYTF

v_gene: TRBV11-3
d_gene: -
j_gene: TRBJ2-1
abundance: -
CDR3nt: TGTGCCAGCAGCTTAACCACAAATGAGCAGTTCTTC
CDR3aa: CASSLTTNEQFF

v_gene: TRBV6-5
d_gene: TRBD1
j_gene: TRBJ1-1
abundance: -
CDR3nt: TGTGCCAGCATTAGACAGGGCCGCACTGAAGCTTTCTTT
CDR3aa: CASIRQGRTEAFF

v_gene: TRBV5-6
d_gene: TRBD2
j_gene: TRBJ2-5
abundance: -
CDR3nt: TGTGCCAGCAGACATCTAGGCGGGAGGCACCAAGAGACCCAGTACTTC
CDR3aa: CASRHLGGRHQETQYF

v_gene: TRBV3-1/TRBV3-2
d_gene: -
j_gene: TRBJ1-2
abundance: -
CDR3nt: TGTGCCAGCAGCCAAGTCGGGGTTAACTATGGCTACACCTTC
CDR3aa: CASSQVGVNYGYTF

v_gene: TRBV2
d_gene: -
j_gene: TRBJ1-1
abundance: few
CDR3nt: TGTGCCAGCAGTACGATTTCAGGGGATATGGGCACTGAAGCTTTCTTT
CDR3aa: CASSTISGDMGTEAFF

v_gene: TRBV24-1
d_gene: -
j_gene: TRBJ2-3
abundance: -
CDR3nt: TGTGCCACCAGTGACTGGGGCGGAGATACGCAGTATTTT
CDR3aa: CATSDWGGDTQYF

v_gene: TRBV4-1
d_gene: TRBD1
j_gene: TRBJ1-2
abundance: -
CDR3nt: TGCGCCAGCAGCCTTGGGACAGACGGCTATGGCTACACCTTC
CDR3aa: CASSLGTDGYGYTF

v_gene: TRBV7-3
d_gene: TRBD2
j_gene: TRBJ2-7
abundance: -
CDR3nt: TGTGCCAGCAGCCTCGGGGGGACCTACGAGCAGTACTTC
CDR3aa: CASSLGGTYEQYF

v_gene: TRBV19
d_gene: TRBD1
j_gene: TRBJ1-2
abundance: -
CDR3nt: TGTGCCAGTAGTGTAGACAGGGAATATGGCTACACCTTC
CDR3aa: CASSVDREYGYTF

v_gene: TRBV27
d_gene: TRBD2
j_gene: TRBJ2-1
abundance: once
CDR3nt: TGTGCCAGCAGCGCGGGGGGCTTGGAGCAGTTCTTC
CDR3aa: CASSAGGLEQFF

v_gene: TRBV7-3
d_gene: -
j_gene: TRBJ2-2
abundance: -
CDR3nt: TGTGCCAGCAGCTTAGCCTTAGACACCGGGGAGCTGTTTTTT
CDR3aa: CASSLALDTGELFF

v_gene: TRBV3-1/TRBV3-2
d_gene: -
j_gene: TRBJ1-1
abundance: -
CDR3nt: TGTGCCAGCAGCCGGCTCGGGGTGAACACTGAAGCTTTCTTT
CDR3aa: CASSRLGVNTEAFF